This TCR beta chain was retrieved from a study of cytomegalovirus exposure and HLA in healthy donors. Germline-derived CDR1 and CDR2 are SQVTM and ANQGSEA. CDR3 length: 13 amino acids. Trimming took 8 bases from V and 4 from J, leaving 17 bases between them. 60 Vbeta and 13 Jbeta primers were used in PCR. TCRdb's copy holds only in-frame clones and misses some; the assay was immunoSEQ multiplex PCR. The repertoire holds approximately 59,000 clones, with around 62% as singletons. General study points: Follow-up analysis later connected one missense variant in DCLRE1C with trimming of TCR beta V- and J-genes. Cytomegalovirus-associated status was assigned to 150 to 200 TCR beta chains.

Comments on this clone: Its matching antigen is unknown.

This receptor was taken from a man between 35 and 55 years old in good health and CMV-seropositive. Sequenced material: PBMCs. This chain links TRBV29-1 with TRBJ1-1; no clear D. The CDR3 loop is CSFSSQRGTEAFF. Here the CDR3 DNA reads TGCAGCTTCTCCTCGCAGCGGGGCACTGAAGCTTTCTTT.